Below are 21 T cell receptor beta chains sequenced from a single sample in a study of control samples from healthy donors and cancer patients. Sequencing used immunoSEQ multiplex PCR; TCRdb keeps in-frame clones, though not all of them. The data show 130,000 or so clones, with roughly 88% seen just once and 3% to 3.5% held by the top ten. The sequenced sample was blood. The source is a man aged 50 or older in good health.

The J gene is TRBJ2-2, the V gene TRBV5-5; 9 bases are a match to TRBD2. V lost 0 bases and J lost 5; bases outside the gene matches: 5. There are 16 residues in the CDR3. The germline V gene encodes CDR1 SGHKS and CDR2 YYEKEE (reference sequence). CDR3 region: CASSLGLAGSTGELFF. The CDR3 coding sequence is TGTGCCAGCAGCTTGGGGCTAGCGGGGAGTACCGGGGAGCTGTTTTTT. Drawing the rest from reference TRBV5-5 and TRBJ2-2, the complete variable domain is DAGVTQSPTHLIKTRGQQVTLRCSPISGHKSVSWYQQVLGQGPQFIFQYYEKEERGRGNFPDRFSARQFPNYSSELNVNALLLGDSALYLCASSLGLAGSTGELFFGEGSRLTVL.

This chain connects TRBV7-9 to TRBJ1-4, with D unclear. Trimming shortened V by 5 bases and J by 7 bases, and 17 bases separated the two germline ends. The CDR3 contains 15 residues. Germline V CDR1 and CDR2: SEHNR, FQNEAQ (reference sequence). The CDR3 sequence is CASSERYSGGEKLFF. For the CDR3, the DNA is TGTGCCAGCAGCGAAAGGTACTCCGGAGGTGAAAAACTGTTTTTT.

V usage is TRBV5-1 and J usage is TRBJ1-1; D not certain. This CDR3 is built from 14 residues. Germline assignment: CDR1 SGHRS and CDR2 YFSETQ. Trimming cost V 3 bases and J 0 bases, with 9 bases left between them. This CDR3 is CASSSSGMNTEAFF. CDR3 bases: TGCGCCAGCAGCTCGTCGGGGATGAACACTGAAGCTTTCTTT.

The chain uses TRBV19 and TRBJ1-2, with TRBD1 as a possible D gene (6 bases). The CDR3 contains 14 residues. Germline V gene data show CDR1 as LNHDA and CDR2 as SQIVND (reference sequence). Trimming left V 5 bases short and J 8 bases short, with 18 bases between. CDR3 protein: CASSEEPWTDGYTF. CDR3 in DNA: TGTGCCAGTAGTGAAGAGCCGTGGACAGACGGCTACACCTTC.

The chain recombines TRBV11-2 with TRBJ1-1; D not resolved. The CDR3 has 14 residues. V was shortened by 5 bases and J by 4 bases, with 14 bases between the two germline ends. CDR1 is SGHAT, CDR2 FQNNGV, per germline. The CDR3, as DNA: TGTGCCAGCAGCCGAACGGGTGGCGGCACTGAAGCTTTCTTT. Translating gives CASSRTGGGTEAFF.

The J gene is TRBJ2-5, the V gene TRBV4-1, with 7 bases that match TRBD1. Per germline, CDR1 MGHRA and CDR2 YSYEKL. V gave up 0 bases and J gave up 2 bases; unmatched junction bases: 9. The CDR3 is 17 residues long. As DNA, the CDR3 is TGCGCCAGCAGCCAAGATCCTGGGACAGACGAACAAGAGACCCAGTACTTC. Its protein is CASSQDPGTDEQETQYF.

The rearrangement uses TRBV3-1 (or the pseudogene TRBV3-2) and TRBJ1-5; no clear D. The germline V gene encodes CDR1 LGHDT and CDR2 YNNKEL (reference sequence). This CDR3 contains 16 residues. V lost 1 base, J lost 0 bases, and 10 bases lay in between. This CDR3 is CASSQGGLYSNQPQHF. The CDR3, as DNA: TGTGCCAGCAGCCAAGGAGGACTTTATAGCAATCAGCCCCAGCATTTT.

The chain combines TRBV12-3 or TRBV12-4 with TRBJ2-2; D gene uncertain. There are 11 residues in the CDR3. V shed 6 bases and J shed 8 bases, with 7 bases lying between them. The CDR3 nucleotides are TGTGCCAGCAGCCCTGTAGGGGAGCTGTTTTTT. This codes for CASSPVGELFF.

This sequence joins TRBV10-1 and TRBJ1-1; D possibly corresponds to TRBD1 (6 bases). The V end lost 5 bases, the J end lost 0 bases, and 13 bases lay between the germline ends. This CDR3 region has 15 residues. The V gene's germline CDR1 is WNHNN and CDR2 SYGVQD (reference sequence). The chain's CDR3 is CASSPGGSMNTEAFF. In nucleotides, the CDR3 is TGCGCCAGCAGTCCGGGGGGCTCTATGAACACTGAAGCTTTCTTT.

This chain links TRBV18 with TRBJ1-1; D possibly corresponds to TRBD1 (5 bases). The V and J ends lost 6 bases and 1 base respectively, with 18 bases between them. The CDR3 is made up of 16 amino acids. Germline assignment: CDR1 KGHSH and CDR2 LQKENI. The CDR3 DNA is TGTGCCAGCTCGGGGCAGGGAGGGTTCTCGAACACTGAAGCTTTCTTT. Its translation: CASSGQGGFSNTEAFF.

The chain recombines TRBV7-8 with TRBJ2-7, with D possibly TRBD1 on 5 matching bases. Germline assignment: CDR1 SGHVS and CDR2 FQNEAQ. This CDR3 is built from 15 residues. The V and J ends lost 1 base and 3 bases respectively, with 13 bases between them. CDR3 in DNA: TGTGCCAGCAGCTTAGGGCAGGGTCCCAGCTACGAGCAGTACTTC. It yields the protein CASSLGQGPSYEQYF.

The chain joins TRBV19 to TRBJ2-7, with D tentatively TRBD1 (6 bases). Trimming left V 3 bases short and J 0 bases short, with 12 bases between. Germline loops: CDR1 LNHDA, CDR2 SQIVND (reference sequence). The CDR3 runs 15 residues. The CDR3 nucleotides read TGTGCCAGTAGTATGGACAGTTCTATCTCCTACGAGCAGTACTTC. It is translated as CASSMDSSISYEQYF.

The genes are TRBV11-2 and TRBJ1-2, with D unclear. This CDR3 comprises 13 residues. Per the germline V gene, CDR1 is SGHAT and CDR2 is FQNNGV. Trimming shortened V by 1 base and J by 3 bases, and 6 bases separated the two germline ends. The CDR3 region has the DNA TGTGCCAGCAGCTTAGCCCCCTACTATGGCTACACCTTC. It translates to CASSLAPYYGYTF. The full variable domain, with the rest looked up from reference TRBV11-2 and TRBJ1-2, is EAGVAQSPRYKIIEKRQSVAFWCNPISGHATLYWYQQILGQGPKLLIQFQNNGVVDDSQLPKDRFSAERLKGVDSTLKIQPAKLEDSAVYLCASSLAPYYGYTFGSGTRLTVV.

In this sample, this clone turned up once. The genes are TRBV10-3 and TRBJ2-3; 12 bases map to TRBD2. Germline CDR1 is ENHRY and CDR2 is SYGVKD. This CDR3 comprises 16 residues. V lost 8 bases, J lost 2 bases, and 8 bases stayed unmatched. This CDR3 is CAILPSGGEPTDTQYF. The CDR3 region has the DNA TGTGCCATCCTCCCTAGCGGGGGGGAACCCACAGATACGCAGTATTTT.

V and J are TRBV5-4 and TRBJ2-7; D gene ambiguous. The V end lost 2 bases, the J end lost 2 bases, and 8 bases lay between the germline ends. The length of the CDR3 is 13 residues. Germline assignment: CDR1 SGHNT and CDR2 YYREEE (reference sequence). For the CDR3, the DNA is TGTGCCAGCAGCTTCCCCCACACCTACGAGCAGTACTTC. Translation gives CASSFPHTYEQYF.

V is TRBV2 and J is TRBJ2-3; perhaps TRBD1 as D (6 bases). This CDR3 contains 12 residues. The germline V gene encodes CDR1 SNHLY and CDR2 FYNNEI. The V and J ends lost 9 bases and 2 bases respectively, with 9 bases between them. The CDR3 DNA is TGTGCCAGTCACAGGGACACAGATACGCAGTATTTT. Protein sequence: CASHRDTDTQYF.

V gene TRBV28 combines with J gene TRBJ1-5, with D perhaps TRBD1 (6 bases). Between the trimmed V and J ends, which lost 2 bases and 7 bases, there was a span of 15 bases. The CDR3 loop spans 15 amino acids. Germline CDR1 and CDR2: MDHEN and SYDVKM. In DNA form, the CDR3 reads TGTGCCAGCAGTTTAGGTTTGGGGGGCGAACAGCCCCAGCATTTT. It encodes CASSLGLGGEQPQHF.

This chain links TRBV6-5 with TRBJ1-1; 8 bases are shared with TRBD1. The CDR3 is 15 residues long. After removal of 1 base from V and 11 bases from J, the junction contained 12 bases not matched to a gene. CDR1 MNHEY and CDR2 SVGAGI come from the germline V gene. CDR3 bases: TGTGCCAGCAGTTACTTCGTAACAGGGGGGCTGACGGCTTTCTTT. This sequence encodes CASSYFVTGGLTAFF.

The chain uses TRBV5-1 and TRBJ1-1, with no clear D. This CDR3 spans 13 amino acids. V lost 1 base and J lost 7, with 11 bases in between. Germline V CDR1 and CDR2: SGHRS, YFSETQ. Written as DNA, the CDR3 is TGCGCCAGCAGCTTGACGGACGCGGGTGAAGCTTTCTTT. Residues: CASSLTDAGEAFF.

Regarding this clone: The sample has other DNA sequences that encode this CDR3 too. V is TRBV9 and J is TRBJ1-2; D is undetermined. The CDR3 totals 13 residues. V lost 0 bases and J lost 0, with 3 bases in between. The germline gives CDR1 SGDLS, CDR2 YYNGEE. This chain's CDR3 is CASSVDANYGYTF. Written as DNA, the CDR3 is TGTGCCAGCAGCGTAGACGCTAACTATGGCTACACCTTC. The full variable domain, its missing parts supplied by reference TRBV9 and TRBJ1-2, is DSGVTQTPKHLITATGQRVTLRCSPRSGDLSVYWYQQSLDQGLQFLIQYYNGEERAKGNILERFSAQQFPDLHSELNLSSLELGDSALYFCASSVDANYGYTFGSGTRLTVV.

J is TRBJ2-1 and V is TRBV27, with TRBD2 identical over 11 bases. The V segment lost 6 bases and the J segment 9 bases; nucleotides outside the gene matches: 7. CDR1 and CDR2 (germline): MNHEY, SMNVEV (reference sequence). CDR3 size: 14 residues. For the CDR3, the DNA is TGTGCCAGCAGCGTGGGTAGCGGGGGGGCTGAGCAGTTCTTC. Its protein product is CASSVGSGGAEQFF.